This T cell receptor (beta chain) was documented in a study of blood T cell repertoires in COVID-19 (TCRdb year 2020). Some background on the complete study: Collaborator samples came from the United States, Italy and Spain and covered acute and convalescent phases of COVID-19. The prospective study material was composed of cDNA or gDNA derived from T cells, B-cell-depleted T cells, or PBMCs. Deeply sampled blood TCRbeta repertoires from subjects exposed to, actively infected with, or recovered from COVID-19 were included in the dataset. A freely available public database, intended as a resource for researchers studying the immune response to SARS-CoV-2, is where the repertoires were released. Samples were obtained from the ongoing ImmuneRACE study (first 160 participants) and from about 1,300 subjects provided by 6 global collaborators. A de-identified subject ID, COVID-19 status, age in years and sex were almost always included in the sample metadata. Where available, HLA class I and class II types were taken from metadata supplied by the sample provider and were not determined by assay-based typing. Paper-wide results and their limitations: The amount of clinical and demographic metadata varied by source and participant and was provided uncurated.

A note on this clone: The antigen this receptor binds is unknown. No much larger clone is present one base from it, and per-base qualities are unavailable.

Sequences LGHNA (CDR1) and YSLEER (CDR2) are obtained from the germline V gene. Trimmed from V: 1 base; trimmed from J: 8 bases; junction bases lacking a gene match: 12. Inclusive of the bounding cysteine and phenylalanine, the CDR3 is 16 residues long. The retained sequence is limited to the CDR3, 48 bases, with the frame set at the first base. TCRbeta CDR3 regions were amplified from genomic DNA using the immunoSEQ Assay, a bias-controlled multiplex PCR. The study's own analysis went as follows. Nucleated cell counts per sample were estimated from amplification of reference gene primers within the assay. To quantify the absolute abundance of each unique TCRbeta CDR3 rearrangement, sequence reads were collapsed and filtered. For each sample, productive Simpson clonality was calculated by taking the square root of Simpson's diversity index across productive rearrangements. TCRdb took this table from immuneACCESS and kept in-frame rearrangements with V and J called. Such tables lack part of the clones; where checked against another copy, unresolved V genes explain under half of the gap, and the rest is unexplained. Clonal size and the V and J genes are those of that table, whereas D and trimming came from the DNA. The sample table contains tens of thousands of clones; only one count was recorded for 85% of them. The top ten clonotypes cover about 14% of the sample.

Collaborating institutions collected whole blood in K2EDTA tubes following their own protocols. Collaborator samples were shipped for TCRbeta analysis as frozen whole blood, isolated PBMCs, or DNA extracted from either sample type. The chain was built from TRBV4-3 and TRBJ1-2, with 8 junctional bases fitting TRBD1. The sequencing sample was made of peripheral blood. This TCR was sampled from a human donor with acute or convalescent COVID-19. The donor label of this sample is uncertain. The nucleotides read TGCGCCAGCAGCCAAGCAGGGGGCAGGATAACTTTGGGCTACACCTTC. Its translation is CASSQAGGRITLGYTF.